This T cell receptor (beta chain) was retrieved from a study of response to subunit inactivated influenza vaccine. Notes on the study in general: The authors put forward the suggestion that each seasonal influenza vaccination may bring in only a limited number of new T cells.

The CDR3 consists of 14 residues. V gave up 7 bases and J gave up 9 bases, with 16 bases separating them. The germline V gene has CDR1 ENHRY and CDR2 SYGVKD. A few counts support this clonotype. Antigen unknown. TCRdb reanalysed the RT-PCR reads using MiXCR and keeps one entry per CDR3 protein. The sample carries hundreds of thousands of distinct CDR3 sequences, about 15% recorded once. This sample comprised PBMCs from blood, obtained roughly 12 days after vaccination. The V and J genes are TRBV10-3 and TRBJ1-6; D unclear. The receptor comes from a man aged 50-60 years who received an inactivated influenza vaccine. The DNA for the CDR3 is TGTGCCATCAAAAAGGAGGGCTCAAGTTCACCCCTCCACTTT. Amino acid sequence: CAIKKEGSSSPLHF.